Below, 10 T cell receptor beta chains from the same sample are listed, as sequenced in a study of shared clonotypes between healthy human individuals. Sequenced by immunoSEQ multiplex PCR; TCRdb stores in-frame clones only, minus some. The sample gives nearly 500,000 clones, about 79% of which show up once; about an eighth is in the top ten. The sample taken for sequencing was PBMCs. The receptors come from a woman in her forties in good health. Some clones in this sample may be carry-over from other donors' samples.

The chain recombines TRBV7-9 with TRBJ1-3, with 8 bases that match TRBD1. Germline CDR1 is SEHNR and CDR2 is FQNEAQ (reference sequence). J was trimmed by 3 bases and V by 1 base; bases with no gene match: 8. There are 17 residues in the CDR3. The CDR3 bases are TGTGCCAGCAGCTTAGACCTGGGACAGGTATATGGAAACACCATATATTTT. Encoded protein: CASSLDLGQVYGNTIYF.

About this clone itself: Other DNA sequences from this sample encode an identical CDR3 as well. The V gene is TRBV7-9, the J gene TRBJ2-7, with D unresolved. This CDR3 is built from 12 residues. The germline CDR1 and CDR2 sequences are SEHNR and FQNEAQ (reference sequence). Trimming shortened V by 5 bases and J by 0 bases, and 5 bases separated the two germline ends. The CDR3 DNA reads TGTGCCAGCAGCCTGAGCTCCTACGAGCAGTACTTC. This gives the protein CASSLSSYEQYF.

The V call is TRBV7-6, the J call TRBJ2-2, with TRBD2 as a possible D gene (6 bases). Trimming removed 1 base from V and 4 bases from J, with 10 bases in between. This CDR3 is 15 amino acids long. In germline, CDR1 is SGHVS, CDR2 FNYEAQ. CDR3 coding DNA: TGTGCCAGCAGCTTAGGGCGACTAGTCACCGGGGAGCTGTTTTTT. Translating it yields CASSLGRLVTGELFF.

For this clone: The sample has other DNA sequences that encode this CDR3 too. The V call is TRBV27, the J call TRBJ2-5; TRBD2 might be the D (5 bases). The CDR3 runs to 11 residues. Germline V gives CDR1 MNHEY, CDR2 SMNVEV (reference sequence). V was trimmed by 6 bases and J by 4 bases, leaving 6 bases between them. This CDR3 reads CASSRGETQYF. The CDR3 DNA follows: TGTGCCAGCAGCCGGGGAGAGACCCAGTACTTC.

The chain links TRBV5-1 to TRBJ1-5; no clear D. V was clipped by 1 base and J by 3 bases, with 11 bases between them. Germline-derived CDR1 and CDR2 are SGHRS and YFSETQ. The CDR3 contains 15 residues. Here the CDR3 DNA reads TGCGCCAGCAGCTTGTTCGGCGGAAACAATCAGCCCCAGCATTTT. As protein: CASSLFGGNNQPQHF.

The chain uses TRBV7-8 and TRBJ2-5; D perhaps matches TRBD2 (5 bases). Germline loops: CDR1 SGHVS, CDR2 FQNEAQ. Trimming removed 3 bases at V and 2 bases at J, with 10 bases between. The CDR3 runs to 14 residues. CDR3 sequence reads: CASSFYQRQETQYF. CDR3 DNA: TGTGCCAGCAGCTTCTACCAGCGGCAAGAGACCCAGTACTTC.

The chain uses TRBV28 and TRBJ2-7; D is possibly TRBD1 or TRBD2 (5 bases each). CDR1 MDHEN and CDR2 SYDVKM come from the germline V gene. V was trimmed by 4 bases and J by 9 bases, leaving 28 bases between them. The CDR3 is made up of 17 amino acids. The CDR3 DNA follows: TGTGCCAGCAGTTCGGCGGCGGACGGGACCACTCATCGTTTGCAGTACTTC. It specifies CASSSAADGTTHRLQYF. Together with reference TRBV28 and TRBJ2-7, the CDR3 gives the full variable domain: DVKVTQSSRYLVKRTGEKVFLECVQDMDHENMFWYRQDPGLGLRLIYFSYDVKMKEKGDIPEGYSVSREKKERFSLILESASTNQTSMYLCASSSAADGTTHRLQYFGPGTRLTVT.

This clone was seen once. J is TRBJ1-2 and V is TRBV10-1; 10 positions agree with TRBD1. Trimming cost V 5 bases and J 14 bases; bases outside gene matches: 11. CDR1 WNHNN and CDR2 SYGVQD come from the germline V gene (reference sequence). The CDR3 runs 13 residues. The chain's CDR3 is CASSRQGAPQETF. The CDR3 DNA follows: TGCGCCAGCAGTCGACAGGGGGCCCCTCAGGAAACCTTC.

This chain connects TRBV6-6 to TRBJ2-5, with TRBD1 identical over 7 bases. Per the germline V gene, CDR1 is MNHNY and CDR2 is SVGAGI (reference sequence). V was clipped by 6 bases and J by 3 bases; unmatched bases: 7. The CDR3 totals 14 residues. The CDR3, as DNA: TGTGCCAGCAGGTCATCCAGGGGGAAAGAGACCCAGTACTTC. It yields the protein CASRSSRGKETQYF.

J is TRBJ2-1 and V is TRBV28; 8 bases fit TRBD2. The CDR3 is 14 residues long. The ends lost 5 bases at V and 10 bases at J; junction bases unmatched: 10. Germline-derived CDR1 and CDR2 are MDHEN and SYDVKM. DNA of the CDR3: TGTGCCAGCAGTGTCGGCGGGAGGTTTAAGGAGCAGTTCTTC. Its protein product is CASSVGGRFKEQFF.